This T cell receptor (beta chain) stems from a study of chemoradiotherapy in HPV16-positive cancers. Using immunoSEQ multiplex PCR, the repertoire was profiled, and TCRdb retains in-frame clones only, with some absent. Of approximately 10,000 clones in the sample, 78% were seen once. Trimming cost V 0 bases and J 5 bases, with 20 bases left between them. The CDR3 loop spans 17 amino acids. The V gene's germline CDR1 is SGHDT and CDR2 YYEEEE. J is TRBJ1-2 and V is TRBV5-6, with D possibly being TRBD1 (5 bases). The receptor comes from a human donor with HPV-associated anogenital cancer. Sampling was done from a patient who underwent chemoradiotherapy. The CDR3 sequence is CASSLGQVTGAAYGYTF. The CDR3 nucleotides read TGTGCCAGCAGCTTGGGGCAGGTGACCGGGGCCGCGTATGGCTACACCTTC.